This TCR beta chain stems from a study of response to subunit inactivated influenza vaccine. TCRdb analysed the RT-PCR reads with MiXCR anew, one entry per CDR3 protein. The table has a few hundred thousand distinct CDR3 sequences, 11% seen once. This clonotype appeared a few times. The CDR3 length is 18 residues. V dropped 2 bases and J dropped 6 bases, with 24 bases sitting between them. From germline, CDR1 is SGHAT and CDR2 FQDESV (reference sequence). The same data also went into a second study, on T cells expressing NK-cell markers. That work adds: Production of TCR beta cDNA relied on 5'RACE template switching with UMIs. Sorted CD3+CD56+NKG2C+, CD3+CD56+NKG2C- and CD3+CD56-NKG2C+ T cells provided the TCR beta repertoires. HCMV seropositivity characterized seven of the eight sequenced donors, and seronegativity one. For several experiments, T cell sorting was restricted to the alpha-beta TCR population by means of an anti-gamma-delta TCR antibody. In several donors, these clonotypes also led the CD3+CD56-NKG2C+ fraction.

The chain carries TRBV11-1 and TRBJ2-3; D uncertain. The receptor was isolated from a man in his fifties who received an inactivated influenza vaccine. The sequences come from PBMCs from blood, collected on the day of vaccination. The CDR3 region has the DNA TGTGCCAGCAGCTTACTCCTGGGCTCCAGGCAGCAGATTGATACGCAGTATTTT. It encodes CASSLLLGSRQQIDTQYF.